This entry concerns a single TCR beta chain. This specimen comes from a study of technical replicates of blood from a handful of donors. Method: immunoSEQ multiplex PCR; TCRdb's copy keeps in-frame clones and lacks some. The sample shows about 53,000 clones, approximately 86% of them seen only once. The J segment lost 4 bases and the V segment lost 5 bases, leaving 7 bases of the junction unmatched. CDR1 and CDR2 from the germline V gene are SGHAT and FQNNGV. CDR3 length equals 16 residues. The receptor comes from a human donor in good health. Some clones in this sample may be carry-over from other donors' samples. The V call is TRBV11-2, the J call TRBJ2-2; 10 nucleotides match TRBD2. The sequencing sample was made of PBMCs. DNA of the CDR3: TGTGCCAGCAGCGGCGGGGTAGCGGGAGGCACCGGGGAGCTGTTTTTT. Translating gives CASSGGVAGGTGELFF. Looking up the rest from reference TRBV11-2 and TRBJ2-2 gives the full variable domain: EAGVAQSPRYKIIEKRQSVAFWCNPISGHATLYWYQQILGQGPKLLIQFQNNGVVDDSQLPKDRFSAERLKGVDSTLKIQPAKLEDSAVYLCASSGGVAGGTGELFFGEGSRLTVL.